This TCR beta chain originates from a study of blood T cell repertoires in COVID-19. Source study methods: Estimation of nucleated cell counts relied on the amplification of reference gene primers. Clones were sequenced by immunoSEQ multiplex PCR, and TCRdb holds only the in-frame ones, with some missing. The DNA was the basis for D and trimming; V, J and clone size are from that table. The sample holds tens of thousands of clones; 90% are singletons and the top ten take about 6%. Trimming stripped 6 bases from V and 4 bases from J, with 15 bases between. Germline V lookup: CDR1 MNHEY, CDR2 SVGAGI. This CDR3 has 14 amino acids.

The material sequenced was peripheral blood. V is TRBV6-5 and J is TRBJ1-2; maybe TRBD1 (6 bases). The sequence came from a man aged 35-49 years with acute or convalescent COVID-19. The CDR3 protein is CASRAQTGSYGYTF. For the CDR3, the DNA is TGTGCCAGCAGAGCCCAGACAGGCTCCTATGGCTACACCTTC.